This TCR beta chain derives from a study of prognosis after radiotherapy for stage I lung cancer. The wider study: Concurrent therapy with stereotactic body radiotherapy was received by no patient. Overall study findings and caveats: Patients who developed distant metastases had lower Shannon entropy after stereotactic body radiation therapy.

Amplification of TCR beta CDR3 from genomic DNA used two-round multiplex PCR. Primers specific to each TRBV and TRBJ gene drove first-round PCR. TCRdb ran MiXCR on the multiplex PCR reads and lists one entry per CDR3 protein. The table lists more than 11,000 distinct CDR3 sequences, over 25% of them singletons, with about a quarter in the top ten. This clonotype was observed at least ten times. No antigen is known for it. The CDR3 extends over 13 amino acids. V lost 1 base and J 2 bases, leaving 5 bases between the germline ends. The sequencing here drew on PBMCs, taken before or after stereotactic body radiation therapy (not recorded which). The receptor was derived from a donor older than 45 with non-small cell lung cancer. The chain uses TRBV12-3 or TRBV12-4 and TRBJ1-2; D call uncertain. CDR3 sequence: CASSLVRNYGYTF. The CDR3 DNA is TGTGCCAGCAGTTTAGTACGGAACTATGGCTACACCTTC.